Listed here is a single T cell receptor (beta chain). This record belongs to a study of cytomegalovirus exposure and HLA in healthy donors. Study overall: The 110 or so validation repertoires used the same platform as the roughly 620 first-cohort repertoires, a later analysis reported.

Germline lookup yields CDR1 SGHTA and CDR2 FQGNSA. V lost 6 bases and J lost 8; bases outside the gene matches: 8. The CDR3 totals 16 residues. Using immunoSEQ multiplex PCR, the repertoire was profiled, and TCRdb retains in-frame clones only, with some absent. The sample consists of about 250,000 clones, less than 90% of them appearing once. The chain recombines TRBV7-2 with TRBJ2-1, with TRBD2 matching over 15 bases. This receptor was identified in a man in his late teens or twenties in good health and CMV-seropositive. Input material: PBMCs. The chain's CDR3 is CASSSGLAGGIYEQFF. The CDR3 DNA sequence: TGTGCCAGCAGTTCAGGACTAGCGGGAGGGATTTATGAGCAGTTCTTC.